This T cell receptor (beta chain) was obtained from a study of early T cells in non-severe SARS-CoV-2 infection. At the level of the study: Unsorted whole blood bulk RNA was sequenced, with unpaired chains.

Study-wide points: CD4 and private specificities were missed by VDJdb matching, which favored anti-spike CD8 responses.

Molecules of cDNA were individually given unique molecular identifiers that were attached to them. Each CDR3 protein gets one entry after TCRdb re-called the 5' RACE reads with MiXCR. The profile covers 70,000 or so distinct CDR3 sequences, with roughly 15% appearing a single time and around 15% taken by the ten largest. This clonotype was observed a few times. Antigen: not known. The CDR3 length is 16 residues. The V gene lost 5 bases and the J gene lost 4 bases, with 19 bases spanning the gap. Per germline, CDR1 SEHNR and CDR2 FQNEAQ (reference sequence). The specimen sequenced was whole blood. The chain joins TRBV7-9 to TRBJ2-3; D not resolved. The receptor's source is an adult who was a healthcare worker with PCR-confirmed SARS-CoV-2 infection or an uninfected control (not recorded which). CDR3 nucleotides: TGTGCCAGCAGCAAAGGGCTTCCCCTGGTCGCAGATACGCAGTATTTT. Its protein is CASSKGLPLVADTQYF.